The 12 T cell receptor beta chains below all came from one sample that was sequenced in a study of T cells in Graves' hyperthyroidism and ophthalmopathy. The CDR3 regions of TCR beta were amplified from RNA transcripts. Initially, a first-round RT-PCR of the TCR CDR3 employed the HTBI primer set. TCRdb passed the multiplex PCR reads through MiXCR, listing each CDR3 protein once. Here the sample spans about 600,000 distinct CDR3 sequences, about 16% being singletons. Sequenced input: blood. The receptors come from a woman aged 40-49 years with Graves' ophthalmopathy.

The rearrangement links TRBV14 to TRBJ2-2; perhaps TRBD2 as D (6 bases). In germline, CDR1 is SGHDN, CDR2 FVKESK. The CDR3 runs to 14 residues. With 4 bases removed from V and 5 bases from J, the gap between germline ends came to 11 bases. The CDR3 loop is CASSPGLFTGELFF. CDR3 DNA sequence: TGTGCCAGCAGCCCCGGACTATTTACCGGGGAGCTGTTTTTT.

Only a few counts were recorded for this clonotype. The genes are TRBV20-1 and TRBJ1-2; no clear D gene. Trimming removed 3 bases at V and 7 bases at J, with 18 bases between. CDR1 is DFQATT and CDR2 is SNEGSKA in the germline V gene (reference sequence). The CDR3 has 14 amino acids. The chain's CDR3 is CSASQLAPGFGYTF. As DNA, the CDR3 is TGCAGTGCTAGTCAGCTAGCCCCCGGCTTTGGCTACACCTTC.

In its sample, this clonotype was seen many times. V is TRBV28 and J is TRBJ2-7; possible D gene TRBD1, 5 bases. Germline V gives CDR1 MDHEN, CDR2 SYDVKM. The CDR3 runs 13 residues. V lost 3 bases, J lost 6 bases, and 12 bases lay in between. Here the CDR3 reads CASSLAQGIEQYF. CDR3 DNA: TGTGCCAGCAGTTTGGCCCAGGGAATCGAGCAGTACTTC.

The CDR3 protein is CASSPQGQATEAFF. As DNA, the CDR3 is TGTGCCAGCAGCCCACAGGGCCAGGCGACTGAAGCTTTCTTT. The V gene is TRBV7-9, the J gene TRBJ1-1; D is possibly TRBD1 (6 bases). This CDR3 is 14 amino acids long. V lost 5 bases to trimming and J lost 5 bases, with 15 bases between them. Germline values: CDR1 SEHNR, CDR2 FQNEAQ (reference sequence).

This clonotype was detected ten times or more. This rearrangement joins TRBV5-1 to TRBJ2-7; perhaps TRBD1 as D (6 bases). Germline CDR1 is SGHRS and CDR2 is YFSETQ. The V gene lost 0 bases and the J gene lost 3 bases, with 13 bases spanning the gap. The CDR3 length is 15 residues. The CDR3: CASSLDGTRLYEQYF. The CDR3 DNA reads TGCGCCAGCAGCTTGGACGGGACACGACTCTACGAGCAGTACTTC.

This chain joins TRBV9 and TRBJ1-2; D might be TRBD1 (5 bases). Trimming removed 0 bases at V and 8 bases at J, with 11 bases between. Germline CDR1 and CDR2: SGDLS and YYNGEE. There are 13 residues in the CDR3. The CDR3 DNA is TGTGCCAGCAGCGTAGCTCAGGGTATAGGCTACACCTTC. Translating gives CASSVAQGIGYTF.

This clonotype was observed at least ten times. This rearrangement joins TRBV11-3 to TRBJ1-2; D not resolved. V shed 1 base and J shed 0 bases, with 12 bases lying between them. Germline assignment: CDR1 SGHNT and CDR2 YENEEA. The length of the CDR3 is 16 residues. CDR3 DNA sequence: TGTGCCAGCAGCTTAGCGGGAGGGTCCCCTAACTATGGCTACACCTTC. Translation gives CASSLAGGSPNYGYTF. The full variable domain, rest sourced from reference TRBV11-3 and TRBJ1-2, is EAGVVQSPRYKIIEKKQPVAFWCNPISGHNTLYWYLQNLGQGPELLIRYENEEAVDDSQLPKDRFSAERLKGVDSTLKIQPAELGDSAVYLCASSLAGGSPNYGYTFGSGTRLTVV.

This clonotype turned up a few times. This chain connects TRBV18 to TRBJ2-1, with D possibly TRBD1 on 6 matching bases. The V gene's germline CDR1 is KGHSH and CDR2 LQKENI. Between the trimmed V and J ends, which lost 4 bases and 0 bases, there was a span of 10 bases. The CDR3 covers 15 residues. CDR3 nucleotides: TGTGCCAGCTCACGGTCAGGGGTCTCCTACAATGAGCAGTTCTTC. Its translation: CASSRSGVSYNEQFF.

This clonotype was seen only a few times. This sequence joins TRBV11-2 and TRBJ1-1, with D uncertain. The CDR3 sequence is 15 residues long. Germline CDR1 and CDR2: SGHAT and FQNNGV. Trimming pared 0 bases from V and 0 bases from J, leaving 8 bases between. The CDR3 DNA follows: TGTGCCAGCAGCTTAGATAACAGACTGAACACTGAAGCTTTCTTT. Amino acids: CASSLDNRLNTEAFF.

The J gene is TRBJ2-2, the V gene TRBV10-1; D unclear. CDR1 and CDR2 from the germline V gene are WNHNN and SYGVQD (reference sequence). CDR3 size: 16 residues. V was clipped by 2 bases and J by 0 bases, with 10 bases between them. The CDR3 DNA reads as TGCGCCAGCAGTGAGAGCCAGGCAGCGAACACCGGGGAGCTGTTTTTT. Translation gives CASSESQAANTGELFF.

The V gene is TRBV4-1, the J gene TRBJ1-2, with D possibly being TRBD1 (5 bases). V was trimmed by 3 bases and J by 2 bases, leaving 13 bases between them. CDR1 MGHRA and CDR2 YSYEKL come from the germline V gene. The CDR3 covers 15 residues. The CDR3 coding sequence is TGCGCCAGCAGCCAGGAGACAGCCTTCAACTATGGCTACACCTTC. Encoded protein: CASSQETAFNYGYTF.

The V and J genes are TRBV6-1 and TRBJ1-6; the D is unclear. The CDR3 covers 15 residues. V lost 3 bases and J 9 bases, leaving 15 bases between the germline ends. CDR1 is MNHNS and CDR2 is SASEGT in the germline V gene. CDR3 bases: TGTGCCAGCAGTGATAGAGGGAAGGGAGGTTCACCCCTCCACTTT. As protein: CASSDRGKGGSPLHF.